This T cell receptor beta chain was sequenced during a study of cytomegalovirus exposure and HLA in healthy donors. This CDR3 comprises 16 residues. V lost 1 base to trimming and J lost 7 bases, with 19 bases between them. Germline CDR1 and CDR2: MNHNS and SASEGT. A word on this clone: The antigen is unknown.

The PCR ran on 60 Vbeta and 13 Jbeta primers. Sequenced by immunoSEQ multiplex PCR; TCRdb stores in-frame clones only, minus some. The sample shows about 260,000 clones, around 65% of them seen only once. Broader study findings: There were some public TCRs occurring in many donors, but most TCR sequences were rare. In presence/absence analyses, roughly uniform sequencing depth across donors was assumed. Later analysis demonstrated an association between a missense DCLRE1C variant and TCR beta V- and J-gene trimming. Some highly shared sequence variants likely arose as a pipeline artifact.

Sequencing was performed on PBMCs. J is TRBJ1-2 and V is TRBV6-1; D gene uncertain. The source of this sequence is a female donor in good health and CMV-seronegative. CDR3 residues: CASSEGREGRNFGYTF. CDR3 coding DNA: TGTGCCAGCAGTGAAGGGAGGGAGGGTAGGAATTTTGGCTACACCTTC.